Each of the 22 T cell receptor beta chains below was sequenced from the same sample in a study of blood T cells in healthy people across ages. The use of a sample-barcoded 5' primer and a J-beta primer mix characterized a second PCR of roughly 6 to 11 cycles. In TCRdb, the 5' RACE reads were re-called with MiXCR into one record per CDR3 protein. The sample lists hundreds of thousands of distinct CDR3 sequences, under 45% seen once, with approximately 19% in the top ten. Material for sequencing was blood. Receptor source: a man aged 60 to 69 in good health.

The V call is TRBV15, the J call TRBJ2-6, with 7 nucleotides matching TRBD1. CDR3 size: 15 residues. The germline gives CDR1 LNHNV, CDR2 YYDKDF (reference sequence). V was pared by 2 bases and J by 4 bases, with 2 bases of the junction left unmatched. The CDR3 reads CATSRRGPGANVLTF. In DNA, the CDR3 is TGTGCCACCAGCAGAAGGGGGCCCGGGGCCAACGTCCTGACTTTC.

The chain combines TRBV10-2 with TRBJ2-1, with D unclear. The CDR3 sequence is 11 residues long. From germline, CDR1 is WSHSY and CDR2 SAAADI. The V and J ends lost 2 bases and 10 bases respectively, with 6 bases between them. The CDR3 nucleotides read TGCGCCAGCAGTGAGGGGCGGGAGCAGTTCTTC. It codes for CASSEGREQFF.

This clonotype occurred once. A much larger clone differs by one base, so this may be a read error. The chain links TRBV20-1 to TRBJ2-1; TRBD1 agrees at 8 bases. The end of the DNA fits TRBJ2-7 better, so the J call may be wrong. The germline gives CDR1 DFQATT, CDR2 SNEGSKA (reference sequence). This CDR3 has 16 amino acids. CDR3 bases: TGCAGTGCTAGAGGTGTGGGGGACAGGCTTTACAATGAGCAGTACTTC. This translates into CSARGVGDRLYNEQYF.

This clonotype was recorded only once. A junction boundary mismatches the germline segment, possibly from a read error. The CDR3 loop is CAGSTFTDTQYF. The CDR3, as DNA: TGTGCCGGCAGCACCTTCACAGATACGCAGTATTTT. The chain recombines TRBV7-2 with TRBJ2-3; D call uncertain. The CDR3 extends over 12 amino acids. CDR1 SGHTA and CDR2 FQGNSA come from the germline V gene.

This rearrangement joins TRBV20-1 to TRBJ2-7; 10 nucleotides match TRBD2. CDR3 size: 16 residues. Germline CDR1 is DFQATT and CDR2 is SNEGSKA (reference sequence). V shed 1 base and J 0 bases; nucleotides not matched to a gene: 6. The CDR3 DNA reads TGCAGTGCTAGAGGCCCTAGCGGGGGAAGCTCCTACGAGCAGTACTTC. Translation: CSARGPSGGSSYEQYF.

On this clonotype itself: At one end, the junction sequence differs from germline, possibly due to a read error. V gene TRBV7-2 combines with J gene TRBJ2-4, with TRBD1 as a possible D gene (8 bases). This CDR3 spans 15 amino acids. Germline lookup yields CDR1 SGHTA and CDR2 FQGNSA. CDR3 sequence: CASSTGGVAKNIQYF. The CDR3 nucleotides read TGTGCTAGCAGCACAGGGGGGGTAGCCAAAAACATTCAGTACTTC.

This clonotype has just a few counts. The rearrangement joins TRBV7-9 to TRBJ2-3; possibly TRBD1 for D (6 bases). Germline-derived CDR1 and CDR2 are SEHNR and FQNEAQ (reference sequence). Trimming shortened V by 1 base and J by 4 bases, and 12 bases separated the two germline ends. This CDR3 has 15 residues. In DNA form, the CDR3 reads TGTGCCAGCAGCTTAGTCCAGGGGAAAGCAGATACGCAGTATTTT. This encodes CASSLVQGKADTQYF. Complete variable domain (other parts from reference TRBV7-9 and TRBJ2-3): DTGVSQNPRHKITKRGQNVTFRCDPISEHNRLYWYRQTLGQGPEFLTYFQNEAQLEKSRLLSDRFSAERPKGSFSTLEIQRTEQGDSAMYLCASSLVQGKADTQYFGPGTRLTVL.

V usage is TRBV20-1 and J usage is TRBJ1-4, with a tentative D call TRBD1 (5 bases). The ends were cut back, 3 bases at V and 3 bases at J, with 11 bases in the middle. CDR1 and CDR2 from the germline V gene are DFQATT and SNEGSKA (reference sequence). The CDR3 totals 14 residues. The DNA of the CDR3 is TGCAGTGCTAGGCACCCAGGGTCTAATGAAAAACTGTTTTTT. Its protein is CSARHPGSNEKLFF.

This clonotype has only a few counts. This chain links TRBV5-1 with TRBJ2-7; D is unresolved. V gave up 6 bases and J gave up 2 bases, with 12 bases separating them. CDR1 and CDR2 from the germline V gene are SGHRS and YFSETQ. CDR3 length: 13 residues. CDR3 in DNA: TGCGCCAGCACCCAGGACGGCACCTACGAGCAGTACTTC. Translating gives CASTQDGTYEQYF.

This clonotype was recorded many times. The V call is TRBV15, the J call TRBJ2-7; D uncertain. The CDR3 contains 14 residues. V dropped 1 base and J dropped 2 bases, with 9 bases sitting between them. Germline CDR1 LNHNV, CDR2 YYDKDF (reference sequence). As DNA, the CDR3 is TGTGCCACCAGCAGAGTTGCCGGAGCCTACGAGCAGTACTTC. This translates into CATSRVAGAYEQYF. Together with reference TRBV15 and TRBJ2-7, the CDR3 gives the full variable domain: DAMVIQNPRYQVTQFGKPVTLSCSQTLNHNVMYWYQQKSSQAPKLLFHYYDKDFNNEADTPDNFQSRRPNTSFCFLDIRSPGLGDTAMYLCATSRVAGAYEQYFGPGTRLTVT.

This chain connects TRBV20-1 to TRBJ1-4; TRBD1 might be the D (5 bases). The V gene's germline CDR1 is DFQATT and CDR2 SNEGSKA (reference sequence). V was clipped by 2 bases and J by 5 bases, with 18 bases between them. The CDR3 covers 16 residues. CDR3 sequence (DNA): TGCAGTGCTAGATCCCTTAAGGGGCGGAAAAATGAAAAACTGTTTTTT. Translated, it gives CSARSLKGRKNEKLFF.

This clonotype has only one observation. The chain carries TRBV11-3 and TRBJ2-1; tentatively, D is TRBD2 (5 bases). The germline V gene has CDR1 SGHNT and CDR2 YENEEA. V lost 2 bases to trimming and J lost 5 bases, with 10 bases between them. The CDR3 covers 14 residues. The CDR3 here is CASSLSSGHNEQFF. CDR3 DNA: TGTGCCAGCAGCTTAAGCAGCGGTCACAATGAGCAGTTCTTC.

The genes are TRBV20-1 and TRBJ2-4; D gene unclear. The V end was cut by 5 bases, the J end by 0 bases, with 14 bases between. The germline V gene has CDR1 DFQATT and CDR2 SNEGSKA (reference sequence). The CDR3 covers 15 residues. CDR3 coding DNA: TGCAGTGCTGACGAGATTTGGCTAGCCAAAAACATTCAGTACTTC. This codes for CSADEIWLAKNIQYF.

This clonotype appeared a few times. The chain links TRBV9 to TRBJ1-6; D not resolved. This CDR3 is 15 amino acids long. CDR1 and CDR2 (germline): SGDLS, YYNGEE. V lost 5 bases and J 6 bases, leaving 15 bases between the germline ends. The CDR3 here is CASSPQEQLNSPLHF. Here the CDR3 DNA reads TGTGCCAGCAGTCCCCAGGAACAGCTTAATTCACCCCTCCACTTT.

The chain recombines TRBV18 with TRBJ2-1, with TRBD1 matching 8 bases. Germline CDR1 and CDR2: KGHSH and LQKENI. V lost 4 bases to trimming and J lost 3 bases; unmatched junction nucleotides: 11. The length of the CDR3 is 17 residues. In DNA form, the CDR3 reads TGTGCCAGCTCACACGAACAGGGGGTCCCCTTCTACAATGAGCAGTTCTTC. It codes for CASSHEQGVPFYNEQFF. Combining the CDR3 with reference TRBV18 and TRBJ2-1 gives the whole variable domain NAGVMQNPRHLVRRRGQEARLRCSPMKGHSHVYWYRQLPEEGLKFMVYLQKENIIDESGMPKERFSAEFPKEGPSILRIQQVVRGDSAAYFCASSHEQGVPFYNEQFFGPGTRLTVL.

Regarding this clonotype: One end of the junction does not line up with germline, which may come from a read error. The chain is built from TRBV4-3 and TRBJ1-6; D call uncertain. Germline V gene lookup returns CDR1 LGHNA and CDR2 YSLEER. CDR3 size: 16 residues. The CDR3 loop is CASSQEASGVRSPPHF. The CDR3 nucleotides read TGCGCCAGCAGCCAAGAGGCGTCAGGAGTTAGATCACCCCCCCACTTT.

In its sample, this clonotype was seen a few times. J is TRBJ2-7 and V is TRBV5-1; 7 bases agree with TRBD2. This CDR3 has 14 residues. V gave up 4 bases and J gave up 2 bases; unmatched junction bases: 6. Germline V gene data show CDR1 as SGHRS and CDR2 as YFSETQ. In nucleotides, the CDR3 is TGCGCCAGCAGCCCTGGGGGGGGAACCTACGAGCAGTACTTC. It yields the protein CASSPGGGTYEQYF.

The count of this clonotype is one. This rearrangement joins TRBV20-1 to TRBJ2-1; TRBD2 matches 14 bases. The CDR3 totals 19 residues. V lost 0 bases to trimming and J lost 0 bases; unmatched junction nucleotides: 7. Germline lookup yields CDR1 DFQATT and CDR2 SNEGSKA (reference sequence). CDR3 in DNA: TGCAGTGCTAGAGATCTTAGAGGACTAGCGGGGGGCTCCTACAATGAGCAGTTCTTC. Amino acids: CSARDLRGLAGGSYNEQFF.

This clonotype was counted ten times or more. The CDR3, as DNA: TGCAGCGTTGATCGCCTGGCGGGCGGGGGGGGAGATGAGCAGTTCTTC. As protein: CSVDRLAGGGGDEQFF. The chain couples TRBV29-1 to TRBJ2-1, with 9 bases fitting TRBD2. After removal of 3 bases from V and 8 bases from J, the junction contained 14 bases not matched to a gene. The CDR3 totals 16 residues. The V gene's germline CDR1 is SQVTM and CDR2 ANQGSEA.

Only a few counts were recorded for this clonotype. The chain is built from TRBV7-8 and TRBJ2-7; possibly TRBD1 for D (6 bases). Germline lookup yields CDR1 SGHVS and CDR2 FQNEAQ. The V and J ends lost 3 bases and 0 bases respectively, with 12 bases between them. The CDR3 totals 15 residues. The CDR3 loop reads CASSFTRQDSYEQYF. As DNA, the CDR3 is TGTGCCAGCAGCTTTACGCGACAGGACTCCTACGAGCAGTACTTC.

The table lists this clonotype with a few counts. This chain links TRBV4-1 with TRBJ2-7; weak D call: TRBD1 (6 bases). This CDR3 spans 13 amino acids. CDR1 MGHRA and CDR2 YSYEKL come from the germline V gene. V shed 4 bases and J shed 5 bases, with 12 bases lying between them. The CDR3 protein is CASSRQQGNEQYF. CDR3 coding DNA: TGCGCCAGCAGCCGGCAGCAGGGGAACGAGCAGTACTTC.

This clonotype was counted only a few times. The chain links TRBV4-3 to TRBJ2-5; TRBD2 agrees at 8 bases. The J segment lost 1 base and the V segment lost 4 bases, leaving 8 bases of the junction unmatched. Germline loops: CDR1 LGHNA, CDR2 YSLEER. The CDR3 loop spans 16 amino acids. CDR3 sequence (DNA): TGCGCCAGCAGCCCCGGCGCGGGGGGCCTCCAAGAGACCCAGTACTTC. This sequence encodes CASSPGAGGLQETQYF.